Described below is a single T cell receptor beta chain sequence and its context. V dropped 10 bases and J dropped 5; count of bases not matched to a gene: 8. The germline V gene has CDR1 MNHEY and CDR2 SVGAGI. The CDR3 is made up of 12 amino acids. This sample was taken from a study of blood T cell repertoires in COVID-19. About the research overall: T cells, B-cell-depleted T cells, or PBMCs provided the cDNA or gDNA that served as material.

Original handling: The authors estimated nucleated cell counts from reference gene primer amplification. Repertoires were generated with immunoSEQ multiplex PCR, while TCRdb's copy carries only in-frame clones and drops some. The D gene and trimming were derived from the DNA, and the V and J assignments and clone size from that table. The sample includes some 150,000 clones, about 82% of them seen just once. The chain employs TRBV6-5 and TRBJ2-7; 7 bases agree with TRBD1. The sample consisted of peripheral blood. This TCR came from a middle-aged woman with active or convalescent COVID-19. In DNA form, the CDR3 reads TGTGCCACACAAACAGGGGTTGACGAGCAGTACTTC. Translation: CATQTGVDEQYF.